This T cell receptor (beta chain) emerged from a study of CD8 T cells in ankylosing spondylitis. The CDR3 runs to 14 residues. The germline V and J ends were trimmed by 6 bases and 1 base, with 10 bases remaining between them. Per the germline V gene, CDR1 is SGHRS and CDR2 is YFSETQ. Quantitative 5'-RACE was performed with molecular barcodes, and it yielded the TCR beta libraries. TCRdb used MiXCR to reprocess the 5' RACE reads, holding one entry per CDR3 protein. The repertoire includes about 420,000 distinct CDR3 sequences, approximately 20% of them detected once, and roughly 16% sits in the top ten. Turning to this clonotype: As yet, its antigen is unknown.

Overall study findings and caveats: Reported data indicate significant enrichment of disease-linked clones within matched ankylosing spondylitis synovial fluid. Ankylosing spondylitis blood appeared to be characterized by a TCR beta motif of about 8 highly homologous variants. Clones linked to the disease showed a CD8+ phenotype. They occurred at relatively low frequencies in peripheral blood. Earlier reports found some motif variants in synovial fluid and blood in reactive arthritis.

This TCR came from a male donor with ankylosing spondylitis. Sequenced sample: blood, either unsorted or a sorted T cell fraction (not recorded which). V gene TRBV5-1 combines with J gene TRBJ2-2; D not resolved. CDR3 in amino acids: CASTRRENTGELFF. The CDR3 DNA sequence: TGCGCCAGCACTCGAAGGGAGAACACCGGGGAGCTGTTTTTT.